This T cell receptor beta chain was retrieved from a study of shared clonotypes between healthy human individuals. Study-wide background: Donor composition was a couple of women and a few men, aged 18 to 49.

Cells designated naive CD8 were CD45RO-negative and were positively selected for CCR7, with terminally differentiated effector memory CD45RA+ cells excluded. Donors were healthy HIV-negative adults without recently reported acute infections or vaccinations. From germline, CDR1 is LGHNA and CDR2 YSLEER. The CDR3 contains 15 residues. V lost 0 bases, J lost 4 bases, and 5 bases stayed unmatched. Roughly 210 ng DNA, approximately 30,000 T cell genomes, went into each sorted-subset replicate PCR. Sequenced by immunoSEQ multiplex PCR; TCRdb stores in-frame clones only, minus some. The sample lists over 2 million clones; over 85% were seen once.

The sequence derives from a man aged 18 to 29 in good health. The rearrangement uses TRBV4-3 and TRBJ1-2, with 7 bases identical to TRBD1. The specimen was naive CD8+ T cells sorted from blood. The CDR3 DNA reads as TGCGCCAGCAGCCAAGAACCGACAGGGACCTATGGCTACACCTTC. Its translation: CASSQEPTGTYGYTF.